The sequence of this T cell receptor (beta chain) was determined in a study of shared clonotypes between healthy human individuals. Germline CDR1 MGHDK, CDR2 SYGVNS. The CDR3 contains 16 residues. J lost 7 bases, V lost 3 bases, and 11 bases had no gene match. Tens of thousands of T cell genomes (about 0.2 ug DNA) went into each sorted-subset replicate. Profiled with immunoSEQ multiplex PCR; TCRdb holds only in-frame clones, not every one. The repertoire has 1,400,000 or so clones, approximately 98.5% of them found once; the top ten carry over 0.3%. The donor population consisted of healthy HIV-negative adults with no recent acute infections or vaccinations. As concerns this clone: The target antigen is unknown.

The study's findings and limits: Expectations were that clonotype sharing among donors would be affected by sequencing depth. Estimated richness values were generally larger in naive subsets than in memory subsets.

The sequenced material came from naive CD4+ T cells sorted from blood. The subset denotes: CD45RA+ positively selected. The TCR was taken from a man aged 25-45 years in good health. The chain combines TRBV25-1 with TRBJ2-1; 8 nucleotides match TRBD1. CDR3 coding DNA: TGTGCCAGCAGTGAGACCCTCGGACAGGGTATGAATGAGCAGTTCTTC. It codes for CASSETLGQGMNEQFF.